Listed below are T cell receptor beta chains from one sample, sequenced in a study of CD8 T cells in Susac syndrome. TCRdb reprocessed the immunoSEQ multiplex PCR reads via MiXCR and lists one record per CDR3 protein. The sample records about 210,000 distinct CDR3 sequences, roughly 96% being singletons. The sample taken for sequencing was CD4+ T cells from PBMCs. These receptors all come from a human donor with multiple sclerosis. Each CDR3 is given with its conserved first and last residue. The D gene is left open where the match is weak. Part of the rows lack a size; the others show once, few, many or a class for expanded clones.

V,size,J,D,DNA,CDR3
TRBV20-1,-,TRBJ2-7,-,TGCAGTGTTCGGAAAACTACCTACGAGCAGTACTTC,CSVRKTTYEQYF
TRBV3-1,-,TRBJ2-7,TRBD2,TGTGCCAGCAGCCTCTGGGGGGGCGAGCAGTACTTC,CASSLWGGEQYF
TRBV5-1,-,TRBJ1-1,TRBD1,TGCGCCAGCAGCTCGACAGGGGTGAACACTGAAGCTTTCTTT,CASSSTGVNTEAFF
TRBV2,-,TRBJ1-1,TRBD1,TGTGCCAGCACCGCCGGGACAGGGGACGGGATGAACACTGAAGCTTTCTTT,CASTAGTGDGMNTEAFF
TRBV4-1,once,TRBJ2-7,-,TGCGCCAGCAGCCAAGAAAATCTTGCATGGGTCTACGAGCAGTACTTC,CASSQENLAWVYEQYF
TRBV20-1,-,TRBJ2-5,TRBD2,TGCAGTGCTAGAGATCGGAGGAGCGGGGGTATTCGGGAGACCCAGTACTTC,CSARDRRSGGIRETQYF
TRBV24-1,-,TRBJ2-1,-,TGTGCCACCAGTTTGACAGGCTCCGATGAGCAGTTCTTC,CATSLTGSDEQFF
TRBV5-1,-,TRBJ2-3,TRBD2,TGCGCCAGCAGCTTTAGCGGGGGGAACACAGATACGCAGTATTTT,CASSFSGGNTDTQYF
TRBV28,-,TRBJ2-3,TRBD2,TGTGCCAGCAGCGTCGGGGGGGCCCGAACTGATACGCAGTATTTT,CASSVGGARTDTQYF
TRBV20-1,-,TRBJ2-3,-,TGCAGTGCTAGAGAGGGTGTAGATACGCAGTATTTT,CSAREGVDTQYF
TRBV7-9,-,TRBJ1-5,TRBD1,TGTGCCAGCAGCCGGTCAGGGGGCGACCAGCCCCAGCATTTT,CASSRSGGDQPQHF
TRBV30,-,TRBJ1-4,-,TGTGCCTGGAGTGAGGTTAATGAAAAACTGTTTTTT,CAWSEVNEKLFF
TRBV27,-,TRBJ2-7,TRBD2,TGTGCCAGCAGTTTAATAGCGGGCTACGAGCAGTACTTC,CASSLIAGYEQYF
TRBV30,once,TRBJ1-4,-,TGTGCCTGGAACAGGCATAGGGGAAGCGAAAAACTGTTTTTT,CAWNRHRGSEKLFF
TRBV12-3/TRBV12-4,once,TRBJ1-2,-,TGTGCCAGCAGATTTGCAAGGGGGTTGGTTGGTGGCTACACCTTC,CASRFARGLVGGYTF
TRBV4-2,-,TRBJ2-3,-,TGTGCCAGCAGCCAAGAAGGGGGAGGGCTCGGAGATACGCAGTATTTT,CASSQEGGGLGDTQYF
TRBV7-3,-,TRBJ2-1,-,TGTGCCAGCAGCTCTAGTAGAGACAATGAGCAGTTCTTC,CASSSSRDNEQFF
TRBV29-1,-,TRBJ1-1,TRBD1,TGCAGCGCAGAGACAGGGGGGAACACTGAAGCTTTCTTT,CSAETGGNTEAFF
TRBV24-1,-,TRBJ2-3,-,TGTGCCACCAGCGGGAGAAGCACAGATACGCAGTATTTT,CATSGRSTDTQYF
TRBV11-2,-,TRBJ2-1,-,TGTGCCAGCAGCTCTACGACTATTTCCGTTAGGTTCTTC,CASSSTTISVRFF
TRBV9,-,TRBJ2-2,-,TGTGCCAGCAGCGTCTCTGGGGATGGGGAGCTGTTTTTT,CASSVSGDGELFF
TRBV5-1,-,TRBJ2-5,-,TGCGCCAGCAGCTTGGAGACAGAATCCGAGACCCAGTACTTC,CASSLETESETQYF
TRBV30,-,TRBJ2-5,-,TGTGCCTGGAACGCCCAGACAGCACAAGAGACCCAGTACTTC,CAWNAQTAQETQYF
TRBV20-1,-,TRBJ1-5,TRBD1,TGCAGTGCTGGGAAAGCCGGGACAGGGTTCAATCAGCCCCAGCATTTT,CSAGKAGTGFNQPQHF
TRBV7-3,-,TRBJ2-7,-,TGTGCCAGCAGCTTACGGGGTAGCGGAGAGCAGTACTTC,CASSLRGSGEQYF
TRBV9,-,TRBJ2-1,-,TGTGCCAGCAGCGTCGGCAGGGGTTCTGCCCATGAGCAGTTCTTC,CASSVGRGSAHEQFF
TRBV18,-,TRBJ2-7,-,TGTGCCAGCTCACCCCGCGTCGGCTCCTACGAGCAGTACTTC,CASSPRVGSYEQYF
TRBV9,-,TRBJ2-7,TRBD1,TGTGCCAGCAGCGTGGACAGGGGGTCCGGCGAGCAGTACTTC,CASSVDRGSGEQYF
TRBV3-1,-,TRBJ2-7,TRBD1,TGTGCCACCTCGGCGAAGGGGGCAATAAGCTCCTACGAGCAGTACTTC,CATSAKGAISSYEQYF
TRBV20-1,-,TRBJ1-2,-,TGCAGTGCTGGCCGTATCTATGGCTACACCTTC,CSAGRIYGYTF
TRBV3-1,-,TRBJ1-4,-,TGTGCCAGCAGCCAAGGGAGTTACGGGTTGCTGTTTTTT,CASSQGSYGLLFF